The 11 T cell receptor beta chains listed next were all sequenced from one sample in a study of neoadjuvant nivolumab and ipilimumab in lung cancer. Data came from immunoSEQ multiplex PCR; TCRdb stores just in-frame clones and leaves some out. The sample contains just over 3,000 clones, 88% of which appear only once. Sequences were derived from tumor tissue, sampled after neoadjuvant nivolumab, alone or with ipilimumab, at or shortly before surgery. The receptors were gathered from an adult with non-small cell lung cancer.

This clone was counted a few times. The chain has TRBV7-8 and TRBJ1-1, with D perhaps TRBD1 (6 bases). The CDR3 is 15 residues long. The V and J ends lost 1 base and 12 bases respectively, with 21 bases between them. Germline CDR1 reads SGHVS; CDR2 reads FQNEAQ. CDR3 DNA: TGTGCCAGCAGCTTAGTACAGGGCCCGAGCGGCATCACTTTCTTT. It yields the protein CASSLVQGPSGITFF. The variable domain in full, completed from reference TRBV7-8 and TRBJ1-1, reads GAGVSQSPRYKVAKRGQDVALRCDPISGHVSLFWYQQALGQGPEFLTYFQNEAQLDKSGLPSDRFFAERPEGSVSTLKIQRTQQEDSAVYLCASSLVQGPSGITFFGQGTRLTVV.

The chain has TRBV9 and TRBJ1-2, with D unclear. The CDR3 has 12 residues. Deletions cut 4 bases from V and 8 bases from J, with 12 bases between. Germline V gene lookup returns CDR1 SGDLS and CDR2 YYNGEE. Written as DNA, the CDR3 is TGTGCCAGCAGCTCCCAGAAGGGCGGCTACACCTTC. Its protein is CASSSQKGGYTF.

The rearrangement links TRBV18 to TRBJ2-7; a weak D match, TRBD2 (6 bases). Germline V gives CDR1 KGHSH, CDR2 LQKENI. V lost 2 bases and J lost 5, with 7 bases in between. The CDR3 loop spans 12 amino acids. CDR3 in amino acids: CASSPGGNEQYF. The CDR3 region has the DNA TGTGCCAGCTCACCAGGAGGGAACGAGCAGTACTTC.

The CDR3 here is CASSLAGETQYF. CDR3 nucleotides: TGCGCCAGCAGCTTGGCCGGGGAGACCCAGTACTTC. The chain couples TRBV5-1 to TRBJ2-5; D is undetermined. The ends were cut back, 0 bases at V and 5 bases at J, with 5 bases in the middle. Germline V gene data show CDR1 as SGHRS and CDR2 as YFSETQ. CDR3 length equals 12 residues.

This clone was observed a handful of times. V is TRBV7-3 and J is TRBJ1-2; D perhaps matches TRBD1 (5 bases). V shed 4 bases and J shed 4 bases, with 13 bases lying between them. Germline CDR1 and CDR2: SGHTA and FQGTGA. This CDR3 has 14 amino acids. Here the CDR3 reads CASSYRDRPYGYTF. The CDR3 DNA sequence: TGTGCCAGCAGCTACCGGGACCGCCCCTATGGCTACACCTTC. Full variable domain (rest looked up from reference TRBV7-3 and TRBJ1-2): GAGVSQTPSNKVTEKGKYVELRCDPISGHTALYWYRQSLGQGPEFLIYFQGTGAADDSGLPNDRFFAVRPEGSVSTLKIQRTERGDSAVYLCASSYRDRPYGYTFGSGTRLTVV.

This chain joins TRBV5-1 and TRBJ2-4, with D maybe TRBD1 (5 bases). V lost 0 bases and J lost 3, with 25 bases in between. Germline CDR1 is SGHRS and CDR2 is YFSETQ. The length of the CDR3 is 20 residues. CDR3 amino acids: CASSLGLSTSLTTGKNIQYF. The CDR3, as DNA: TGCGCCAGCAGCTTGGGCTTATCGACCTCACTTACCACAGGCAAAAACATTCAGTACTTC.

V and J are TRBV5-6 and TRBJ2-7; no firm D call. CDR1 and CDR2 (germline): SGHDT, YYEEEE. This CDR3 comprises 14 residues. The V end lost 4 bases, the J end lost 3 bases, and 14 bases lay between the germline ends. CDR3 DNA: TGTGCCAGCAGCCTGGGTGGGTCTGTCTACGAGCAGTACTTC. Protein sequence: CASSLGGSVYEQYF.

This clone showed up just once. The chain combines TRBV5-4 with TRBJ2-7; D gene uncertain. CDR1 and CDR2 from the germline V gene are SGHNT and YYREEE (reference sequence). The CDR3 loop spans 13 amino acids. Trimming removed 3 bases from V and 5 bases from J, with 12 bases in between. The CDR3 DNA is TGTGCCAGCAGCTCAACTAACCCTCACGAGCAGTACTTC. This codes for CASSSTNPHEQYF.

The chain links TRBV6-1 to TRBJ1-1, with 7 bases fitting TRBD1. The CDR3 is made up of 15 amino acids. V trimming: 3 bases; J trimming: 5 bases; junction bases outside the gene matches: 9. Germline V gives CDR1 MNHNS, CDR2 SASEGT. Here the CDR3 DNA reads TGTGCCAGCAGTGATGATCCAGGGGGGCGAACTGAAGCTTTCTTT. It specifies CASSDDPGGRTEAFF.

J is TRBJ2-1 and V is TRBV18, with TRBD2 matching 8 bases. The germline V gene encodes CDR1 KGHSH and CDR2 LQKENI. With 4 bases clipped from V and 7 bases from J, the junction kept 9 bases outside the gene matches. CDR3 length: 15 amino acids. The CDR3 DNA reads TGTGCCAGCTCACTAACCTCCGGGACTAGAAATGAGCAGTTCTTC. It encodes CASSLTSGTRNEQFF.

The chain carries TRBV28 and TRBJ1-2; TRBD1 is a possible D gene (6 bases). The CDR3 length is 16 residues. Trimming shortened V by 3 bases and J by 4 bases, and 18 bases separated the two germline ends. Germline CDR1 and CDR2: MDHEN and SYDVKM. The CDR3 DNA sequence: TGTGCCAGCAGTTTTATATCGGGGGGCGCAGGCTATGGCTACACCTTC. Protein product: CASSFISGGAGYGYTF.